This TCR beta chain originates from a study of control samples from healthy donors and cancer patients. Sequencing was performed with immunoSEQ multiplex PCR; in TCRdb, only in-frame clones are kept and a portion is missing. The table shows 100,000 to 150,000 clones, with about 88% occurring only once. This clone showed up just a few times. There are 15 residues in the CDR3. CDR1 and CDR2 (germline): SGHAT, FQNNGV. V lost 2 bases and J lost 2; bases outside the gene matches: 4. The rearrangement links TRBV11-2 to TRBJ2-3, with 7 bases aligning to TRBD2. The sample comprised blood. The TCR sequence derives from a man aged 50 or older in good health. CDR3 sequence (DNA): TGTGCCAGCAGCTTATTTCGGGGGGACACAGATACGCAGTATTTT. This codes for CASSLFRGDTDTQYF.